The rows below give T cell receptor beta chains drawn from one sample of a study of cytomegalovirus exposure and HLA in healthy donors. Produced via immunoSEQ multiplex PCR; TCRdb's table is partial and in-frame only. The sample lists about 140,000 clones, 70% to 80% seen once, with roughly 4.7% in the top ten. The source material was PBMCs. All receptors derive from a male donor in good health and CMV-seronegative. CDR3s include the opening cysteine and the closing phenylalanine or tryptophan. D genes are given only for firm matches. Clone size, where shown, is once, few, many, or a class for clones that have expanded.

abundance	v_gene	j_gene	d_gene	CDR3aa	CDR3nt
NA	TRBV13	TRBJ2-6	NA	CASSVLRGIRANVLTF	TGTGCCAGCAGTGTACTGCGGGGTATTAGGGCCAACGTCCTGACTTTC
NA	TRBV6-5	TRBJ1-5	NA	CASSLRQLNQPQHF	TGTGCCAGCAGTCTCAGACAGCTCAATCAGCCCCAGCATTTT
NA	TRBV7-3	TRBJ2-5	TRBD1	CASSLWQGAETQYF	TGTGCCAGCAGCTTATGGCAGGGGGCAGAGACCCAGTACTTC
once	TRBV6-5	TRBJ2-7	NA	CASSRGTVYEQYF	TGTGCCAGCAGCCGCGGGACAGTCTACGAGCAGTACTTC
NA	TRBV5-8	TRBJ2-7	NA	CASSADRGFYEQYF	TGTGCCAGCAGCGCAGACAGAGGATTCTACGAGCAGTACTTC
few	TRBV6-5	TRBJ1-2	TRBD1	CASSGQTGNLYGYTF	TGTGCCAGCAGTGGCCAGACAGGGAACCTCTATGGCTACACCTTC
NA	TRBV2	TRBJ1-2	NA	CASSEGLRSYYTF	TGTGCCAGCAGTGAAGGTTTGCGGTCCTACTACACCTTC
NA	TRBV10-1	TRBJ2-2	TRBD1	CASSEVLGQDLNTGELFF	TGCGCCAGCAGTGAGGTACTTGGACAGGACCTCAACACCGGGGAGCTGTTTTTT
NA	TRBV21-1	TRBJ1-6	NA	CASSNVILEGFSCPSPLHF	TGTGCCAGCAGCAATGTAATCCTCGAGGGTTTCAGTTGTCCATCACCCCTCCACTTT
once	TRBV15	TRBJ1-1	TRBD1	CATSRGGTGNTEAFF	TGTGCCACCAGCAGAGGTGGGACAGGGAACACTGAAGCTTTCTTT
NA	TRBV7-8	TRBJ1-1	TRBD1	CASSQDYRGSSAAFF	TGTGCCAGCAGCCAAGATTACAGGGGTTCGAGCGCGGCTTTCTTT
NA	TRBV6-6	TRBJ1-3	NA	CASRFVGVAGNTIYF	TGTGCCAGCAGATTTGTGGGCGTGGCTGGAAACACCATATATTTT
NA	TRBV7-2	TRBJ2-3	NA	CASSLNRHTDTQYF	TGTGCCAGCAGCTTAAACAGACACACAGATACGCAGTATTTT
NA	TRBV5-4	TRBJ1-2	NA	CASSLEGRDSDGYTF	TGTGCCAGCAGCTTGGAGGGACGGGACTCGGATGGCTACACCTTC
NA	TRBV5-8	TRBJ2-5	NA	CASSLPGVQETQYF	TGTGCCAGCAGCCTCCCCGGGGTCCAAGAGACCCAGTACTTC
NA	TRBV2	TRBJ1-2	TRBD1	CASSGQGLYGYTF	TGTGCCAGCTCAGGACAGGGGCTCTATGGCTACACCTTC
NA	TRBV7-3	TRBJ1-4	NA	CAGSEQGGTNEKLFF	TGTGCCGGCAGCGAACAAGGGGGAACTAATGAAAAACTGTTTTTT
NA	TRBV18	TRBJ2-6	NA	CASSLSGGAGANVLTF	TGTGCCAGCTCACTCTCCGGGGGAGCTGGGGCCAACGTCCTGACTTTC
NA	TRBV2	TRBJ1-5	NA	CASLWGQGRGNAHF	TGTGCCAGCTTGTGGGGGCAGGGAAGGGGCAATGCCCATTTT
NA	TRBV6-5	TRBJ2-3	NA	CASSYSGGPGTDTQYF	TGTGCCAGCAGTTACTCTGGGGGCCCGGGAACAGATACGCAGTATTTT
NA	TRBV19	TRBJ1-2	NA	CASSIRVLDGYTF	TGTGCCAGTAGTATCAGGGTGCTGGACGGCTACACCTTC
NA	TRBV15	TRBJ1-1	NA	CATSPGGVLNTEAFF	TGTGCCACCAGCCCGGGGGGGGTCCTGAACACTGAAGCTTTCTTT
NA	TRBV9	TRBJ2-7	NA	CASSASDSSYEQYF	TGTGCCAGCAGCGCGTCTGACAGCTCCTACGAGCAGTACTTC
NA	TRBV20-1	TRBJ2-7	NA	CSARDQYEQYF	TGCAGTGCTAGAGATCAGTACGAGCAGTACTTC
once	TRBV7-9	TRBJ1-1	NA	CASSARVGNTEAFF	TGTGCCAGCAGCGCCAGGGTCGGGAACACTGAAGCTTTCTTT
NA	TRBV19	TRBJ1-1	NA	CASSMGGATEAFF	TGTGCCAGTAGTATGGGGGGAGCCACTGAAGCTTTCTTT
NA	TRBV11-2	TRBJ2-3	NA	CASSLGRFGLVSDTQYF	TGTGCCAGCAGCTTAGGGAGGTTCGGGTTGGTATCAGATACGCAGTATTTT
few	TRBV19	TRBJ2-3	TRBD1	CASSPTGTDTQYF	TGTGCCAGTAGCCCGACAGGGACAGATACGCAGTATTTT
NA	TRBV5-4	TRBJ2-5	TRBD2	CASSLRLAGSSRGETQYF	TGTGCCAGCAGCCTCCGACTAGCGGGGAGCTCCCGGGGAGAGACCCAGTACTTC
NA	TRBV19	TRBJ1-5	TRBD1	CASSTRQGVEPQHF	TGTGCCAGTAGTACCCGACAGGGCGTCGAGCCCCAGCATTTT
NA	TRBV6-1	TRBJ2-2	NA	CASSEVGVTGELFF	TGTGCCAGCAGTGAAGTGGGAGTCACCGGGGAGCTGTTTTTT
NA	TRBV4-1	TRBJ1-2	TRBD1	CASSLDRGYGYTF	TGCGCCAGCAGCCTTGACAGGGGCTATGGCTACACCTTC
NA	TRBV7-2	TRBJ1-2	TRBD1	CASSHRQTGNYGYTF	TGTGCCAGCAGCCACCGCCAGACAGGGAACTATGGCTACACCTTC
NA	TRBV9	TRBJ2-7	TRBD2	CASSVGPYGGAKPSYEQYF	TGTGCCAGCAGCGTAGGCCCTTACGGGGGGGCGAAACCCTCCTACGAGCAGTACTTC
NA	TRBV6-1	TRBJ2-2	NA	CASSEPAGNTGELFF	TGTGCCAGCAGTGAGCCAGCGGGGAACACCGGGGAGCTGTTTTTT
NA	TRBV7-8	TRBJ2-7	TRBD1	CASSSLGTGAYEQYF	TGTGCCAGCAGCTCACTCGGGACAGGGGCCTACGAGCAGTACTTC
NA	TRBV18	TRBJ1-1	NA	CASSESREEAFF	TGTGCCAGCTCAGAGTCGCGGGAGGAAGCTTTCTTT
NA	TRBV2	TRBJ2-7	NA	CASSETGSNEQYF	TGTGCCAGCAGTGAAACAGGGTCCAACGAGCAGTACTTC
NA	TRBV2	TRBJ2-1	TRBD2	CASRRTSSYNEQFF	TGTGCCAGCCGGAGGACTAGCTCCTACAATGAGCAGTTCTTC
NA	TRBV7-6	TRBJ2-3	NA	CASSLVSNADTQYF	TGTGCCAGCAGCTTAGTTAGTAACGCAGATACGCAGTATTTT
NA	TRBV30	TRBJ1-5	TRBD1	CAWSAGGQLEQPQHF	TGTGCCTGGAGTGCAGGGGGACAGTTGGAGCAGCCCCAGCATTTT
few	TRBV19	TRBJ1-3	NA	CASKVWGRTGNTIYF	TGTGCCAGCAAGGTCTGGGGGCGGACAGGAAACACCATATATTTT
NA	TRBV7-9	TRBJ2-1	NA	CASSTGGGHNEQFF	TGTGCCAGCAGCACAGGTGGGGGCCACAATGAGCAGTTCTTC
NA	TRBV28	TRBJ2-7	TRBD1	CASRRTGNYEQYF	TGTGCCAGCAGGAGGACAGGGAACTACGAGCAGTACTTC
NA	TRBV6-5	TRBJ1-5	NA	CASSYGRGQQPQHF	TGTGCCAGCAGTTACGGCAGGGGACAACAGCCCCAGCATTTT
NA	TRBV5-4	TRBJ2-7	TRBD1	CASSARDRSYEQYF	TGTGCCAGCAGCGCCCGGGACAGGTCCTACGAGCAGTACTTC
NA	TRBV7-8	TRBJ2-2	NA	CASSPLRKNTGELFF	TGTGCCAGCAGCCCCCTCAGGAAGAACACCGGGGAGCTGTTTTTT
NA	TRBV28	TRBJ1-4	NA	CASRSGGLNEKLFF	TGTGCCAGCCGAAGTGGGGGACTGAATGAAAAACTGTTTTTT
few	TRBV6-5	TRBJ1-3	NA	CASSYRGDPGNTIYF	TGTGCCAGCAGTTACCGCGGGGACCCTGGAAACACCATATATTTT
NA	TRBV10-3	TRBJ2-2	TRBD2	CAISERRGGGQFANTGELFF	TGTGCCATCAGTGAGAGGCGGGGGGGCGGACAATTTGCGAACACCGGGGAGCTGTTTTTT
NA	TRBV7-2	TRBJ2-5	TRBD2	CASSSGRGLRGGRETQYF	TGTGCCAGCAGCTCGGGGCGTGGGTTGCGGGGGGGGCGAGAGACCCAGTACTTC
NA	TRBV5-1	TRBJ1-1	NA	CASSSTGQITEAFF	TGCGCCAGCAGTTCCACAGGGCAAATCACTGAAGCTTTCTTT
NA	TRBV14	TRBJ1-6	NA	CASSQVSGFGSPLHF	TGTGCCAGCAGCCAAGTCTCAGGGTTCGGTTCACCCCTCCACTTT
NA	TRBV15	TRBJ2-2	NA	CATSRAQISANTGELFF	TGTGCCACCAGCAGAGCACAGATTTCCGCGAACACCGGGGAGCTGTTTTTT